This T cell receptor (beta chain) was identified during a study of cytomegalovirus exposure and HLA in healthy donors. Points from the study as a whole: Most of the CMV-associated TCR beta chains (in a later analysis) appeared to be HLA-restricted.

This clone has just one count. As yet, its antigen is unknown. The germline V and J ends were trimmed by 5 bases and 1 base, with 14 bases remaining between them. This CDR3 spans 15 amino acids. CDR1 is MNHNY and CDR2 is SVGAGI in the germline V gene (reference sequence). It was with 60 Vbeta and 13 Jbeta primers that the PCR ran. Clones were sequenced by immunoSEQ multiplex PCR, and TCRdb holds only the in-frame ones, with some missing. The table includes 100,000 to 150,000 clones, 75% to 90% detected once. Samples came from healthy bone marrow donors. The sequenced material came from PBMCs. The TCR was taken from a man aged 40-49 years in good health and CMV-seronegative. This chain links TRBV6-6 with TRBJ1-2, with D uncertain. The CDR3 coding sequence is TGTGCCAGCAGTCCCCCGGGAGCCCTTAACTATGGCTACACCTTC. This translates into CASSPPGALNYGYTF.